The clone carrying this TCR beta chain was seen only once. Antigen unknown. CD45RO-negative CD8 cells positively selected for CCR7 made up the naive population, which excluded terminally differentiated effector memory CD45RA+ cells. Replicate PCRs run on sorted subsets employed 200 ng DNA, around 27,000 T cell genomes. The repertoire was sequenced with immunoSEQ multiplex PCR; TCRdb's copy has only in-frame clones and lacks some. This table has about 2 million clones, roughly 94% appearing once. These data originate in a study of shared clonotypes between healthy human individuals. Unmatched junction bases numbered 11, after V lost 7 bases and J lost 5 bases. This CDR3 region has 14 residues. Germline CDR1 is MNHNS and CDR2 is SASEGT. Whole-study findings and limits: Represented genetic and exposure-history diversity was restricted by having few donors. The researchers took only blood, and tissue repertoires probably look different.

The origin of this receptor is a young man in good health. The chain has TRBV6-1 and TRBJ2-7; 7 bases are a match to TRBD2. The sample was naive CD8+ T cells sorted from blood. The CDR3 DNA follows: TGTGCCAGCAAAATTCACGGGACTATCAACGAGCAGTACTTC. Translation gives CASKIHGTINEQYF.